One sample yielded the 9 T cell receptor beta chains listed below, sequenced in a study of cytomegalovirus exposure and HLA in healthy donors. The PCR used 60 Vbeta and 13 Jbeta primers. Assay: immunoSEQ multiplex PCR; the TCRdb copy retains only in-frame clones and omits some. The sample has over 100,000 clones; 55% to 65% are singletons. The sample comprised PBMCs. The receptors here all came from a man aged 40-49 years in good health and CMV-seropositive.

The chain carries TRBV5-4 and TRBJ2-7; 9 nucleotides agree with TRBD2. The CDR3 extends over 15 amino acids. The germline V gene encodes CDR1 SGHNT and CDR2 YYREEE (reference sequence). J was trimmed by 3 bases and V by 4 bases; bases with no gene match: 8. The CDR3 loop is CASSDPSGIVYEQYF. The CDR3 bases are TGTGCCAGCAGCGACCCTAGCGGGATAGTCTACGAGCAGTACTTC.

This clone has more than one count but fewer than ten. V usage is TRBV2 and J usage is TRBJ1-4, with TRBD1 matching over 7 bases. Per the germline V gene, CDR1 is SNHLY and CDR2 is FYNNEI. The CDR3 totals 15 residues. Trimming cost V 8 bases and J 7 bases; bases outside gene matches: 13. CDR3 sequence: CASGDRAERGEKLFF. CDR3 DNA sequence: TGTGCCAGCGGAGACAGGGCCGAACGAGGTGAAAAACTGTTTTTT.

The rearrangement links TRBV18 to TRBJ2-3, with 11 nucleotides matching TRBD2. The J segment lost 0 bases and the V segment lost 5 bases, leaving 13 bases of the junction unmatched. The CDR3 loop spans 19 amino acids. Germline loops: CDR1 KGHSH, CDR2 LQKENI. CDR3 sequence (DNA): TGTGCCAGCTCATCATCGATTACAGGACTAGCGGGCAGCACAGATACGCAGTATTTT. Translated: CASSSSITGLAGSTDTQYF. The entire variable domain, with the rest obtained from reference TRBV18 and TRBJ2-3, is as follows: NAGVMQNPRHLVRRRGQEARLRCSPMKGHSHVYWYRQLPEEGLKFMVYLQKENIIDESGMPKERFSAEFPKEGPSILRIQQVVRGDSAAYFCASSSSITGLAGSTDTQYFGPGTRLTVL.

The chain recombines TRBV20-1 with TRBJ1-1; D gene ambiguous. Germline CDR1 and CDR2: DFQATT and SNEGSKA (reference sequence). The V end was cut by 1 base, the J end by 7 bases, with 7 bases between. This CDR3 region has 11 residues. CDR3 DNA sequence: TGCAGTGCTAGAGGATACTATGAAGCTTTCTTT. Translation gives CSARGYYEAFF.

This clone occurred once. Other DNA sequences in this specimen translate into the identical CDR3. The CDR3, as DNA: TGTGCCAGCAGCGTAGGGGCGTCTGGGGCCAACGTCCTGACTTTC. This translates into CASSVGASGANVLTF. The chain combines TRBV9 with TRBJ2-6, with D unclear. The CDR3 length is 15 residues. Per the germline V gene, CDR1 is SGDLS and CDR2 is YYNGEE. Between the trimmed V and J ends, which lost 0 bases and 1 base, there was a span of 5 bases.

As regards this clone: Distinct nucleotide sequences in the sample also encode this CDR3. The chain has TRBV7-3 and TRBJ2-5; the match to TRBD2 covers 8 bases. The CDR3 sequence is 13 residues long. Unmatched junction bases numbered 4, after V lost 5 bases and J lost 5 bases. CDR1 is SGHTA and CDR2 is FQGTGA in the germline V gene. DNA of the CDR3: TGTGCCAGCAGCCGGGGGGGTGGGGAGACCCAGTACTTC. This translates into CASSRGGGETQYF.

On this clone: This specimen includes other DNA sequences encoding the same CDR3. The chain combines TRBV11-2 with TRBJ2-7, with D possibly matching TRBD2 (5 bases). Trimming cost V 3 bases and J 0 bases, with 9 bases left between them. This CDR3 contains 14 residues. Germline lookup yields CDR1 SGHAT and CDR2 FQNNGV. CDR3 in amino acids: CASSLYGSSYEQYF. As DNA, the CDR3 is TGTGCCAGCAGCTTGTATGGGAGCTCCTACGAGCAGTACTTC.

This sequence joins TRBV30 and TRBJ2-5; 10 bases map to TRBD2. The J call is doubtful: the DNA matches TRBJ2-7 better. This CDR3 region has 15 residues. Germline V CDR1 and CDR2: GTSNPN, SVGIG (reference sequence). The CDR3 DNA reads TGTGCCTGGAGTAGAGCGGGAGGGTTCTCCTACGAGCAGTACTTC. Translating it yields CAWSRAGGFSYEQYF.

The rearrangement joins TRBV7-2 to TRBJ2-5, with 14 bases aligning to TRBD2. The length of the CDR3 is 16 residues. Germline V lookup: CDR1 SGHTA, CDR2 FQGNSA. With 3 bases clipped from V and 1 base from J, the junction kept 1 base outside the gene matches. CDR3 DNA sequence: TGTGCCAGCAGCTTCGGGACTAGCGGGGGCCAAGAGACCCAGTACTTC. This translates into CASSFGTSGGQETQYF.